This T cell receptor (beta chain) was identified during a study of blood T cell repertoires in COVID-19. Study-level background: The United States, Italy and Spain supplied acute and convalescent COVID-19 samples.

Germline V gives CDR1 KGHDR, CDR2 SFDVKD. The ends lost 1 base at V and 2 bases at J; junction bases unmatched: 2. The CDR3 sequence is 16 residues long. Repertoires were generated with immunoSEQ multiplex PCR, while TCRdb's copy carries only in-frame clones and drops some. The table shows approximately 200,000 clones, with 80% to 90% occurring only once. The sample was peripheral blood. This sequence was found in a man between 60 and 75 years old who had recovered from COVID-19. The gene calls are TRBV24-1 and TRBJ2-1; TRBD1 matches 9 bases. CDR3 in DNA: TGTGCCACCAGTGATTTTACAGGGGGCCCCTACAATGAGCAGTTCTTC. Translating it yields CATSDFTGGPYNEQFF.